This passage covers 11 T cell receptor beta chains from one sample sequenced in a study of blood T cell repertoires in COVID-19. Data came from immunoSEQ multiplex PCR; TCRdb stores just in-frame clones and leaves some out. The sample includes tens of thousands of clones, approximately 91% of them seen just once. The sequencing input was peripheral blood. The receptors stem from a man aged 65 to 85 with acute or convalescent COVID-19.

CDR3 loop: CASSQGQTNYGYTF. CDR3 coding DNA: TGTGCCAGCAGCCAAGGACAGACCAACTATGGCTACACCTTC. The V call is TRBV3-1 (or the pseudogene TRBV3-2), the J call TRBJ1-2; TRBD1 might be the D (5 bases). Germline V lookup: CDR1 LGHDT, CDR2 YNNKEL (reference sequence). V shed 1 base and J shed 2 bases, with 8 bases lying between them. The CDR3 spans 14 residues.

The V gene is TRBV28, the J gene TRBJ1-2, with 9 bases identical to TRBD1. Germline CDR1 reads MDHEN; CDR2 reads SYDVKM. CDR3 length: 15 residues. The V segment lost 6 bases and the J segment 5 bases; nucleotides outside the gene matches: 10. The CDR3 loop reads CASRSGTGNAYGYTF. The DNA of the CDR3 is TGTGCCAGCAGATCCGGGACAGGGAACGCTTATGGCTACACCTTC.

As for this clone: At one end, the junction sequence differs from germline, possibly due to a read error. The chain couples TRBV5-4 to TRBJ1-1, with D uncertain. This CDR3 comprises 15 residues. Germline V gene data show CDR1 as SGHNT and CDR2 as YYREEE (reference sequence). The DNA for the CDR3 is TGTGCCAGCAGCTCCAGTCTAAGACTCTCGACTGGAGCTTTCTTT. This translates into CASSSSLRLSTGAFF.

This chain's CDR3 is CASSLARRDTQYF. The CDR3 DNA sequence: TGTGCCAGCAGCTTAGCCCGGAGAGATACGCAGTATTTT. The chain carries TRBV13 and TRBJ2-3; D is unresolved. V was clipped by 1 base and J by 5 bases, with 7 bases between them. This CDR3 has 13 amino acids. The V gene's germline CDR1 is PRHDT and CDR2 FYEKMQ (reference sequence).

The chain employs TRBV6-5 and TRBJ2-7; a possible D gene is TRBD1 (5 bases). V lost 5 bases and J 0 bases, leaving 8 bases between the germline ends. The CDR3 sequence is 13 residues long. Germline loops: CDR1 MNHEY, CDR2 SVGAGI. The CDR3 DNA sequence: TGTGCCAGCAGTATCCAGGGCTCCTACGAGCAGTACTTC. It is translated as CASSIQGSYEQYF.

The chain combines TRBV5-4 with TRBJ2-7; D is possibly TRBD2 (6 bases). Trimming left V 4 bases short and J 2 bases short, with 13 bases between. This CDR3 region has 14 residues. Per the germline V gene, CDR1 is SGHNT and CDR2 is YYREEE (reference sequence). Here the CDR3 reads CASSLGLRAYEQYF. DNA for the CDR3: TGTGCCAGCAGCCTGGGACTCCGCGCCTACGAGCAGTACTTC.

The chain links TRBV10-3 to TRBJ2-7; D is uncertain. Per germline, CDR1 ENHRY and CDR2 SYGVKD. The CDR3 is made up of 12 amino acids. V was clipped by 4 bases and J by 4 bases, with 8 bases between them. The CDR3 loop is CAISGDAYEQYF. As DNA, the CDR3 is TGTGCCATCAGTGGAGATGCGTACGAGCAGTACTTC.

The chain employs TRBV18 and TRBJ2-1; tentative D call: TRBD2 (6 bases). V lost 3 bases to trimming and J lost 5 bases, with 14 bases between them. The CDR3 length is 15 residues. Germline V lookup: CDR1 KGHSH, CDR2 LQKENI. The CDR3 coding sequence is TGTGCCAGCTCACCGACACTAGCCCCTGACAATGAGCAGTTCTTC. Its protein product is CASSPTLAPDNEQFF. The full variable domain, with the rest looked up from reference TRBV18 and TRBJ2-1, is NAGVMQNPRHLVRRRGQEARLRCSPMKGHSHVYWYRQLPEEGLKFMVYLQKENIIDESGMPKERFSAEFPKEGPSILRIQQVVRGDSAAYFCASSPTLAPDNEQFFGPGTRLTVL.

In this sample, this clone turned up many times. This chain joins TRBV15 and TRBJ2-2; TRBD2 is a possible D gene (5 bases). This CDR3 has 14 residues. V was shortened by 5 bases and J by 2 bases, with 9 bases between the two germline ends. Germline values: CDR1 LNHNV, CDR2 YYDKDF (reference sequence). This CDR3 is CATSRGSNTGELFF. The CDR3 bases are TGTGCCACCAGCCGGGGTTCTAACACCGGGGAGCTGTTTTTT.

This chain connects TRBV5-1 to TRBJ2-2, with TRBD1 matching 7 bases. Per germline, CDR1 SGHRS and CDR2 YFSETQ. The CDR3 length is 15 residues. The ends lost 6 bases at V and 2 bases at J; junction bases unmatched: 7. The CDR3 DNA sequence: TGCGCCAGCAAGGTAGGGACAGAAAACACCGGGGAGCTGTTTTTT. It specifies CASKVGTENTGELFF. The whole variable domain, remainder taken from reference TRBV5-1 and TRBJ2-2, is KAGVTQTPRYLIKTRGQQVTLSCSPISGHRSVSWYQQTPGQGLQFLFEYFSETQRNKGNFPGRFSGRQFSNSRSEMNVSTLELGDSALYLCASKVGTENTGELFFGEGSRLTVL.

This clone was detected only once. The chain uses TRBV5-6 and TRBJ1-1; 7 bases align to TRBD1. J was trimmed by 10 bases and V by 4 bases; bases with no gene match: 10. Per germline, CDR1 SGHDT and CDR2 YYEEEE. This CDR3 has 13 amino acids. The CDR3 nucleotides read TGTGCCAGCAGCCCCGGACAGGTCATCGCAGCTTTCTTT. Translated: CASSPGQVIAAFF. Drawing the rest from reference TRBV5-6 and TRBJ1-1, the complete variable domain is DAGVTQSPTHLIKTRGQQVTLRCSPKSGHDTVSWYQQALGQGPQFIFQYYEEEERQRGNFPDRFSGHQFPNYSSELNVNALLLGDSALYLCASSPGQVIAAFFGQGTRLTVV.